Shown below are 8 T cell receptor beta chains from a single sample sequenced in a study of cytomegalovirus exposure and HLA in healthy donors. The PCR had 60 Vbeta and 13 Jbeta primers. Some clones are missing from TCRdb's copy, which holds only in-frame ones; the method was immunoSEQ multiplex PCR. The repertoire holds about 170,000 clones, with around three quarters as singletons. Sequenced sample: PBMCs. The receptors derive from a woman in her fifties or sixties in good health and CMV-seronegative.

This clone is a singleton in its sample. This chain connects TRBV6-1 to TRBJ1-4, with D possibly being TRBD1 (5 bases). Trimming took off 1 base at V and 7 bases at J, with 10 bases between the two ends. The CDR3 is made up of 14 amino acids. CDR1 and CDR2 (germline): MNHNS, SASEGT. The CDR3 nucleotides read TGTGCCAGCAGTGAAGGGACAAGCTCTGAAAAACTGTTTTTT. This sequence encodes CASSEGTSSEKLFF.

A word on this clone: The junction departs from the called germline gene at one end, perhaps through a read error. V and J are TRBV7-9 and TRBJ1-4, with D tentatively TRBD1 (6 bases). The length of the CDR3 is 12 residues. CDR1 is SEHNR and CDR2 is FQNEAQ in the germline V gene (reference sequence). This CDR3 reads CSSSLGAMTVFF. Written as DNA, the CDR3 is TGTTCCAGCAGCCTGGGGGCAATGACGGTGTTTTTT.

The chain links TRBV19 to TRBJ2-6; D gene unclear. Germline V gene data show CDR1 as LNHDA and CDR2 as SQIVND (reference sequence). V gave up 5 bases and J gave up 0 bases, with 5 bases separating them. This CDR3 has 14 residues. CDR3 coding DNA: TGTGCCAGTAGTTCAATCTCTGGGGCCAACGTCCTGACTTTC. Translated: CASSSISGANVLTF.

The chain employs TRBV28 and TRBJ1-2; possibly TRBD1 for D (5 bases). Germline CDR1 reads MDHEN; CDR2 reads SYDVKM. This CDR3 region has 15 residues. V was cut by 0 bases and J by 8 bases, with 16 bases left in between. The CDR3 DNA reads as TGTGCCAGCAGTTTATGGTTGGGGCAGGGCAGCGGCTACACCTTC. It encodes CASSLWLGQGSGYTF.

The rearrangement links TRBV5-1 to TRBJ1-1; 9 bases match TRBD1. This CDR3 comprises 13 residues. V was pared by 7 bases and J by 1 base, with 2 bases of the junction left unmatched. The germline V gene has CDR1 SGHRS and CDR2 YFSETQ. The CDR3 DNA follows: TGCGCCAGCCGGACAGGGGAGAACACTGAAGCTTTCTTT. It is translated as CASRTGENTEAFF.

The rearrangement joins TRBV6-5 to TRBJ2-2; the match to TRBD2 covers 8 bases. With 4 bases clipped from V and 4 bases from J, the junction kept 8 bases outside the gene matches. Germline CDR1 MNHEY, CDR2 SVGAGI. The CDR3 is made up of 16 amino acids. Written as DNA, the CDR3 is TGTGCCAGCAGTTCCCTGCTTAGCGGGACCACCGGGGAGCTGTTTTTT. Protein sequence: CASSSLLSGTTGELFF.

The chain has TRBV7-9 and TRBJ2-7, with D possibly being TRBD1 (5 bases). The CDR3 totals 13 residues. V dropped 7 bases and J dropped 4 bases, with 14 bases sitting between them. Germline CDR1 SEHNR, CDR2 FQNEAQ (reference sequence). CDR3 DNA sequence: TGTGCCAGCACCCGGACACAGAGTTACGAGCAGTACTTC. Translating gives CASTRTQSYEQYF. The whole variable domain, filled in from reference TRBV7-9 and TRBJ2-7, reads DTGVSQNPRHKITKRGQNVTFRCDPISEHNRLYWYRQTLGQGPEFLTYFQNEAQLEKSRLLSDRFSAERPKGSFSTLEIQRTEQGDSAMYLCASTRTQSYEQYFGPGTRLTVT.

Regarding this clone: Within the sample, other DNA sequences also encode this same CDR3. This chain joins TRBV28 and TRBJ1-2; the D gene is possibly TRBD1 (5 bases). Germline CDR1 is MDHEN and CDR2 is SYDVKM. V lost 4 bases, J lost 8 bases, and 8 bases lay in between. The CDR3 runs 11 residues. DNA of the CDR3: TGTGCCAGCAGTTCCCCAGGGGGCTACACCTTC. Translating gives CASSSPGGYTF.